This note documents a single T cell receptor (beta chain) sequence. Next came a second PCR, run for roughly 6 to 11 cycles, which used a sample-barcoded 5' primer along with a J-beta primer mix. All samples gave at least 2.5 million CDR3-containing paired-end reads. TCRdb called the 5' RACE reads again in MiXCR, with one record for every CDR3 protein. Among about 770,000 distinct CDR3 sequences, approximately 44% were seen once, and the ten largest hold roughly 18%. The entry originates in a study of blood T cells in healthy people across ages. The CDR3 is made up of 14 amino acids. V gave up 7 bases and J gave up 6 bases; unmatched junction bases: 8.

What was sequenced was blood. This receptor was obtained from a man between 60 and 75 years old in good health. V usage is TRBV12-3 or TRBV12-4 and J usage is TRBJ2-3; 9 bases map to TRBD1. The CDR3 spells CASTQGQGEDTQYF. CDR3 DNA sequence: TGTGCCAGCACTCAGGGACAGGGAGAGGATACGCAGTATTTT.